This is a list of T cell receptor beta chains from one sample in a study of T cell responses to AZD1222 COVID-19 vaccine. Clones were read by immunoSEQ multiplex PCR, and TCRdb kept only the in-frame ones, dropping some. The data show 70,000 or so clones, around 80% seen once. Source: peripheral blood, taken on day 0 of AZD1222 vaccination. The receptors were sampled from an adult in good health. The CDR3 runs from the conserved cysteine through the conserved F or W. A D gene is named only where the DNA matches it firmly. A row's size may be missing; if present it is once, few, many or a size class.

CDR3aa | CDR3nt | v_gene | d_gene | j_gene | abundance
CASSPTGTLRTDTQYF | TGCGCCAGCAGCCCCACCGGGACCCTACGAACAGATACGCAGTATTTT | TRBV5-1 | . | TRBJ2-3 | once
CASSLAAGSGLSGNTIYF | TGTGCCAGCAGCTTGGCCGCGGGGTCAGGCTTGTCTGGAAACACCATATATTTT | TRBV5-4 | . | TRBJ1-3 | few
CASSSQPQPKETQYF | TGTGCCAGCAGCTCCCAACCGCAACCTAAAGAGACCCAGTACTTC | TRBV5-4 | . | TRBJ2-5 | .
CASSHRGAPTSYEQYF | TGCGCCAGCAGTCATCGGGGGGCTCCGACCTCCTACGAGCAGTACTTC | TRBV23-1 | . | TRBJ2-7 | .
CASSQDLAGETQYF | TGTGCCAGCAGCCAAGATCTAGCAGGAGAGACCCAGTACTTC | TRBV3-1/TRBV3-2 | . | TRBJ2-5 | .
CASSQDLTFSYEQYF | TGTGCCAGCAGCCAAGATCTTACGTTCTCCTACGAGCAGTACTTC | TRBV3-1/TRBV3-2 | . | TRBJ2-7 | few
CASSPPSPSGGPFASTDTQYF | TGTGCCAGCTCACCACCCTCTCCTAGCGGGGGGCCATTCGCAAGCACAGATACGCAGTATTTT | TRBV18 | TRBD2 | TRBJ2-3 | .
CASSLRTSGTSRTDTQYF | TGTGCCAGCAGCTTACGGACTAGCGGGACAAGCCGCACAGATACGCAGTATTTT | TRBV7-8 | TRBD2 | TRBJ2-3 | .
CASRGRGKASSYNSPLHF | TGTGCCAGCAGGGGCAGGGGTAAGGCGAGCTCCTATAATTCACCCCTCCACTTT | TRBV2 | . | TRBJ1-6 | .
CASSQPRGETGELFF | TGTGCCAGCAGCCAGCCCCGGGGGGAAACCGGGGAGCTGTTTTTT | TRBV3-1/TRBV3-2 | TRBD2 | TRBJ2-2 | .